The T cell receptor (beta chain) under discussion was sequenced for a study of blood T cell repertoires in COVID-19. Germline V gives CDR1 KGHSH, CDR2 LQKENI. CDR3 length equals 14 residues. Deletions cut 3 bases from V and 3 bases from J, with 11 bases between. Sequencing used immunoSEQ multiplex PCR; TCRdb keeps in-frame clones, though not all of them. The sample shows about 160,000 clones, about 85% of them seen only once. V and J are TRBV18 and TRBJ2-5; D may be TRBD2 (6 bases). The sequence came from a woman aged 45-59 years with COVID-19, enrolled during active disease. The sample was peripheral blood. The CDR3 spells CASSPPLAEETQYF. CDR3 nucleotide sequence: TGTGCCAGCTCACCCCCTTTAGCGGAAGAGACCCAGTACTTC.